A selection of T cell receptor beta chains follows, all from one sample in a study of cytomegalovirus exposure and HLA in healthy donors. Clones were read by immunoSEQ multiplex PCR, and TCRdb kept only the in-frame ones, dropping some. The profile shows 150,000 to 200,000 clones, 70% to 90% of them singletons. Sequencing input: PBMCs. The receptors derive from a young woman in good health and CMV-seronegative. The CDR3 runs from the conserved cysteine through the conserved F or W. Each record gives: V gene, D gene, J gene, CDR3 length, clone size, CDR3 DNA, CDR3 protein. The D gene is left open where the match is weak. For some rows the clone size is stated as once, few or many, or as a class when expanded; others skip it.

TRBV6-4	NA	TRBJ2-1	13	NA	TGTGCCAGCAGTGGGTCAGTATACAATGAGCAGTTCTTC	CASSGSVYNEQFF
TRBV7-2	NA	TRBJ2-2	14	NA	TGTGCCAGCAGCCAAACCTCGGTCACCGGGGAGCTGTTTTTT	CASSQTSVTGELFF
TRBV5-1	TRBD2	TRBJ2-7	15	NA	TGCGCCAGCAGCTTTGGACTAGCGGGACCCTACGAGCAGTACTTC	CASSFGLAGPYEQYF
TRBV18	TRBD1	TRBJ2-3	21	NA	TGTGCCAGCTCACCTCAACTACTGAGACAGGGGCAAGACAGGTACACAGATACGCAGTATTTT	CASSPQLLRQGQDRYTDTQYF
TRBV5-8	TRBD1	TRBJ2-7	15	NA	TGTGCCAGCAGCTTGAGGGGACAGGCAGCCTACGAGCAGTACTTC	CASSLRGQAAYEQYF
TRBV9	TRBD1	TRBJ1-3	17	NA	TGTGCCAGCAGCGTAGGGGACAGGGGGAGGTCTGGAAACACCATATATTTT	CASSVGDRGRSGNTIYF
TRBV2	TRBD1	TRBJ1-3	15	NA	TGTGCCAGCAGTCCGGACAGGGGAACTGGAAACACCATATATTTT	CASSPDRGTGNTIYF
TRBV7-8	NA	TRBJ2-7	17	NA	TGTGCCAGCAGCATCTACGTTTCGGCAGGGTTTTACTACGAGCAGTACTTC	CASSIYVSAGFYYEQYF
TRBV11-3	TRBD1	TRBJ2-1	15	NA	TGTGCCAGCAGCTTTCTGGGACAGGGAGGCAATGAGCAGTTCTTC	CASSFLGQGGNEQFF
TRBV27	NA	TRBJ1-2	15	once	TGTGCCAGCAGTTTAGAAGGACAGATTAACTATGGCTACACCTTC	CASSLEGQINYGYTF
TRBV5-1	TRBD1	TRBJ1-1	15	NA	TGCGCCAGCGGAGGGAAGGGGGCCGGCGGCACTGAAGCTTTCTTT	CASGGKGAGGTEAFF
TRBV4-1	NA	TRBJ2-1	18	NA	TGCGCCAGCAGCCAAGTCGGTTCAGGCTGGGGGGTCGGCTATGAGCAGTTCTTC	CASSQVGSGWGVGYEQFF
TRBV7-2	NA	TRBJ2-7	12	NA	TGTGCCAGCAGCCACCCGGGAAACGAGCAGTACTTC	CASSHPGNEQYF
TRBV6-5	TRBD2	TRBJ2-5	15	NA	TGTGCCAGCAGTTATCGGGGGGGACTAGGGGAGACCCAGTACTTC	CASSYRGGLGETQYF
TRBV7-2	TRBD1	TRBJ1-5	15	once	TGTGCCAGCAGCCTTCGACAGGGGCGGGATCAGCCCCAGCATTTT	CASSLRQGRDQPQHF
TRBV2	TRBD2	TRBJ2-1	15	few	TGTGCCAGCAGACTAGCGGAGACCTCCTACAATGAGCAGTTCTTC	CASRLAETSYNEQFF
TRBV6-5	NA	TRBJ1-3	11	NA	TGTGCCAGCTCCTTTGGAAACACCATATATTTT	CASSFGNTIYF
TRBV10-1	NA	TRBJ2-1	14	NA	TGCGCCAGCAGTGATGGTAGCTCCTACAATGAGCAGTTCTTC	CASSDGSSYNEQFF
TRBV4-2	NA	TRBJ2-6	15	NA	TGTGCCAGCAGCCGCGACAGCCCGGGGGCCAACGTCCTGACTTTC	CASSRDSPGANVLTF
TRBV19	TRBD2	TRBJ2-3	16	once	TGTGCCAGTAGTATACTAGCGGGATCTAGCACAGATACGCAGTATTTT	CASSILAGSSTDTQYF
TRBV19	TRBD1	TRBJ1-5	17	NA	TGTGCCAGTATCCCCCCGGGACAGGGGATGGGAAATCAGCCCCAGCATTTT	CASIPPGQGMGNQPQHF
TRBV7-2	TRBD1	TRBJ2-1	17	NA	TGTGCCAGCAGCCCCACACGGGACAGGTCCTTCTACAATGAGCAGTTCTTC	CASSPTRDRSFYNEQFF
TRBV7-3	TRBD1	TRBJ2-5	16	NA	TGTGCCAGCAGCATAGGCGGGACAGGGAAACAAGAGACCCAGTACTTC	CASSIGGTGKQETQYF
TRBV5-6	TRBD2	TRBJ2-3	16	NA	TGTGCCAGCAGCCGTCTACTAGCGGGGGTGGGAGATACGCAGTATTTT	CASSRLLAGVGDTQYF
TRBV5-6	TRBD2	TRBJ2-2	17	NA	TGTGCCAGCAGCTTACTAGCGGATCTTGATAGGACCGGGGAGCTGTTTTTT	CASSLLADLDRTGELFF
TRBV11-2	NA	TRBJ2-6	16	few	TGTGCCAGCAGCTTAGGACAGTCAACTGGGGCCAACGTCCTGACTTTC	CASSLGQSTGANVLTF
TRBV19	TRBD2	TRBJ2-3	15	few	TGTGCCAGTAGTATGACTAGCGGTTACACAGATACGCAGTATTTT	CASSMTSGYTDTQYF
TRBV7-8	TRBD1	TRBJ2-7	16	NA	TGTGCCAGCAGCTCGAACAGGGGGACAAAGATTTACGAGCAGTACTTC	CASSSNRGTKIYEQYF
TRBV6-1	NA	TRBJ2-5	15	NA	TGTGCCAGCAGTCGGGGACACGCAACGCCGGAGACCCAGTACTTC	CASSRGHATPETQYF
TRBV18	NA	TRBJ2-1	14	NA	TGTGCCACCTATGACCCTGGGCTAGCCTCTGAGCAGTTCTTC	CATYDPGLASEQFF
TRBV5-1	TRBD1	TRBJ2-5	15	NA	TGCGCCAGCAGTTTGCGGACAGGGGGCCAAGAGACCCAGTACTTC	CASSLRTGGQETQYF
TRBV4-1	NA	TRBJ2-7	14	once	TGCGCCAGCAGCCAACCGGGACTCCTTATGGAGCAGTACTTC	CASSQPGLLMEQYF
TRBV27	TRBD2	TRBJ2-7	16	NA	TGTGCCAGCAGTTTGGCCGCTAGCGGTGGGTCCTACGAGCAGTACTTC	CASSLAASGGSYEQYF
TRBV28	NA	TRBJ2-7	13	NA	TGTGCCAGTAGAAGCAGGGCAACGTACGAGCAGTACTTC	CASRSRATYEQYF
TRBV27	TRBD2	TRBJ2-7	14	NA	TGTGCCAGCAGTCCGAGCGGGAGGAAACACGAGCAGTACTTC	CASSPSGRKHEQYF
TRBV29-1	TRBD2	TRBJ2-7	14	NA	TGCAGCGTTGAACCTAGCGGGAGTTATTACGAGCAGTACTTC	CSVEPSGSYYEQYF
TRBV14	NA	TRBJ2-1	13	NA	TGTGCCAGCAGCCAAGCTAGGATCCATGAGCAGTTCTTC	CASSQARIHEQFF
TRBV4-3	TRBD1	TRBJ2-7	14	NA	TGCGCCAGCTGTCGGGACAGGGGCTCCTACGAGCAGTACTTC	CASCRDRGSYEQYF
TRBV27	NA	TRBJ2-5	14	NA	TGTGCCAGCAAGCGCGTTTATTACCAAGAGACCCAGTACTTC	CASKRVYYQETQYF
TRBV5-4	NA	TRBJ1-2	14	NA	TGTGCCAGCAGCTTGGAACGGGTAAACTATGGCTACACCTTC	CASSLERVNYGYTF
TRBV7-2	NA	TRBJ1-2	14	NA	TGTGCCAGCAGTCCCGGGGAGGGCCTGTGGGGCTACACCTTC	CASSPGEGLWGYTF
TRBV21-1	NA	TRBJ2-5	19	NA	TGTGCCAGCAGCTCGTCGGGGGCACTAGCGGGGGGCATATTGGAGACCCAGTACTTC	CASSSSGALAGGILETQYF
TRBV4-3	TRBD1	TRBJ1-2	14	NA	TGCGCCAGCAGCCAAGGGACAGGGGCTTTTGGCTACACCTTC	CASSQGTGAFGYTF
TRBV29-1	NA	TRBJ2-7	13	NA	TGCAGCGCTGTCAGGGGTCTCTCCTACGAGCAGTACTTC	CSAVRGLSYEQYF
TRBV6-5	NA	TRBJ1-1	13	few	TGTGCCAGCAGTTACTCGCAGGGAACTGAAGCTTTCTTT	CASSYSQGTEAFF
TRBV28	NA	TRBJ1-2	12	NA	TGTGCCAGCAGTCTACTTTTTTCCGGCTACACCTTC	CASSLLFSGYTF
TRBV7-2	TRBD1	TRBJ1-2	16	NA	TGTGCCAGCAACTCCCGCTCCGACAGGGGGCAATATGGCTACACCTTC	CASNSRSDRGQYGYTF
TRBV6-1	TRBD1	TRBJ2-5	15	few	TGTGCCAGCATCCACGGCGGGACAGGCCAAGAGACCCAGTACTTC	CASIHGGTGQETQYF
TRBV25-1	NA	TRBJ1-1	15	NA	TGTGCCAGCAGCTCGGCAAGCGGGCGAGACACTGAAGCTTTCTTT	CASSSASGRDTEAFF
TRBV19	TRBD2	TRBJ2-1	18	once	TGTGCCAGTAGTATAGCCGATAGGACTAGCGGGAGAGGGGATGAGCAGTTCTTC	CASSIADRTSGRGDEQFF
TRBV27	TRBD2	TRBJ2-5	16	NA	TGTGCCAGCAGCCCTAGGGGGCTAGCGGGACTAGAGACCCAGTACTTC	CASSPRGLAGLETQYF
TRBV2	NA	TRBJ1-6	16	NA	TGTGCCAGCAGGGACGTGAGGGATAGCTATAATTCACCCCTCCACTTT	CASRDVRDSYNSPLHF
TRBV2	NA	TRBJ1-5	16	NA	TGTGCCAGCAGCTTACAGGAATCTGATAGCAATCAGCCCCAGCATTTT	CASSLQESDSNQPQHF
TRBV18	TRBD1	TRBJ2-3	13	NA	TGTGCCAGCTCCGTAACCAGGGGGGATACGCAGTATTTT	CASSVTRGDTQYF
TRBV5-5	TRBD1	TRBJ1-2	17	many	TGTGCCAGCAGCGTGCGACAGGGACCTAGCTCCGGGTATGGCTACACCTTC	CASSVRQGPSSGYGYTF
TRBV18	NA	TRBJ1-2	13	NA	TGTGCCAGCTCACCTTTACCGAGCTATGGCTACACCTTC	CASSPLPSYGYTF
TRBV4-3	TRBD1	TRBJ1-2	15	NA	TGCGCCAGCAGCCAAGATTTGACAGGGCCTGGGGGCTACACCTTC	CASSQDLTGPGGYTF
TRBV7-8	TRBD1	TRBJ2-7	15	NA	TGTGCCAGCAGCTTAGCGGACAGGAGCTCCTACGAGCAGTACTTC	CASSLADRSSYEQYF
TRBV27	TRBD1	TRBJ1-6	15	NA	TGTGCCGCAGGGAATCCGGGACAGGGGACCTCACCCCTCCACTTT	CAAGNPGQGTSPLHF
TRBV10-3	TRBD2	TRBJ2-7	15	NA	TGTGCCATCAGTGAACCGGGACTAGCGAGATACGAGCAGTACTTC	CAISEPGLARYEQYF